The rows below give T cell receptor beta chains drawn from one sample of a study of T cell clones after liver transplantation. Profiled with immunoSEQ multiplex PCR; TCRdb holds only in-frame clones, not every one. The sample contains 70,000 to 80,000 clones, about 92% of which appear only once. The sample here was CD4+ T cells from blood, taken before liver transplant. These receptors all stem from a human donor who received a liver transplant. Each CDR3 is given with its conserved first and last residue. A D gene is named only where the DNA matches it firmly.

>TRBV5-6|NA|TRBJ2-5
CASSLWGETQYF
>TRBV9|NA|TRBJ1-1
CASSVGYSKNTEAFF
>TRBV5-1|TRBD1|TRBJ2-3
CASSLGTGGNLDTQYF
>TRBV4-1|TRBD1|TRBJ2-7
CASSDGTGGFLREQYF
>TRBV7-2|NA|TRBJ2-7
CASSAVTVTYEQYF
>TRBV5-1|TRBD2|TRBJ2-2
CASSRELAGTGELFF
>TRBV18|NA|TRBJ2-2
CASQDQGTRNTGELFF
>TRBV19|TRBD1|TRBJ2-7
CASSRGQGAHLYEQYF
>TRBV9|NA|TRBJ1-1
CASSVALGERDTEAFF
>TRBV18|NA|TRBJ2-2
CASSQEQGYTGELFF
>TRBV28|NA|TRBJ1-5
CASREQQVGQPQHF
>TRBV11-2|NA|TRBJ2-2
CASSPSRAGELFF
>TRBV27|NA|TRBJ1-1
CASSSGSHGEAFF
>TRBV30|TRBD1|TRBJ1-1
CAWRRDRGQGTEAFF
>TRBV5-8|TRBD1|TRBJ2-7
CASSLTGVYEQYF
>TRBV5-1|NA|TRBJ2-2
CASSLSLATTGELFF
>TRBV14|TRBD2|TRBJ2-7
CASSRLAGGPVYEQYF
>TRBV7-9|NA|TRBJ2-1
CASSLVIGGVLNEQFF
>TRBV6-5|TRBD2|TRBJ2-1
CASSPSGAYNEQFF
>TRBV7-9|NA|TRBJ1-1
CASSFQGMNTEAFF
>TRBV5-8|TRBD1|TRBJ1-4
CASSFGTGRRPTNEKLFF
>TRBV5-1|NA|TRBJ1-3
CASSFRPDSGNTIYF
>TRBV15|NA|TRBJ2-3
CATSRALGGRDTQYF
>TRBV11-3|TRBD2|TRBJ2-6
CASSQGLAGVSGANVLTF
>TRBV7-6|NA|TRBJ2-7
CASSLARRMGLSEQYF
>TRBV10-3|TRBD1|TRBJ2-7
CAIAPDRVSEQYF
>TRBV19|TRBD1|TRBJ2-7
CASSIDGTALYEQYF
>TRBV4-2|NA|TRBJ2-1
CASSQDSAYNEQFF
>TRBV5-1|NA|TRBJ2-5
CASSLAETQYF
>TRBV4-2|NA|TRBJ2-1
CASSQDLLSVSPTYNEQFF
>TRBV11-3|TRBD1|TRBJ1-2
CASSHRDRVYYGYTF
>TRBV6-6|NA|TRBJ2-7
CASSYLGGEQYF
>TRBV2|TRBD2|TRBJ2-1
CASNTRGTSGSGEQFF
>TRBV5-1|NA|TRBJ1-1
CASKIGQPNTEAFF
>TRBV7-2|TRBD2|TRBJ2-7
CASSLAGGAGGSYEQYF
>TRBV18|TRBD2|TRBJ2-5
CASSSWGGETQYF
>TRBV27|NA|TRBJ2-2
CASSLYIDTGELFF
>TRBV2|TRBD1|TRBJ2-5
CASSENRGRSQETQYF
>TRBV4-2|NA|TRBJ2-1
CASSQGGNRANNEQFF
>TRBV18|TRBD1|TRBJ1-1
CASSPEPTGGTEAFF
>TRBV7-2|NA|TRBJ1-1
CASSLSWDRVNTEAFF
>TRBV19|TRBD1|TRBJ1-5
CASSIDTGVHQPQHF
>TRBV11-1|NA|TRBJ2-3
CASSFQGASTDTQYF
>TRBV5-1|NA|TRBJ2-3
CASSPKVPDTQYF
>TRBV19|TRBD1|TRBJ2-2
CASRDRAGTGELFF
>TRBV6-5|TRBD2|TRBJ2-1
CASSPPVAGKSEEFF
>TRBV5-6|TRBD2|TRBJ2-5
CASSPGLAEETQYF
>TRBV21-1|NA|TRBJ2-7
CASSKGGEDGDAYEQYF
>TRBV9|NA|TRBJ2-7
CASSALGTSPYEQYF
>TRBV5-1|TRBD2|TRBJ2-5
CASSRGSGETQYF
>TRBV5-1|NA|TRBJ2-5
CASSLGGQQETQYF
>TRBV7-8|TRBD1|TRBJ1-5
CASSRQPKTGDNQPQHF
>TRBV11-3|TRBD1|TRBJ2-5
CASSPPDRAHQTQYF
>TRBV5-8|TRBD1|TRBJ1-2
CASSSYITGAGYTF
>TRBV10-2|NA|TRBJ2-1
CASSVDRYNEQFF
>TRBV29-1|TRBD1|TRBJ2-1
CSAQINRDSDNEQFF
>TRBV6-5|TRBD2|TRBJ2-7
CASLAGGKNEQYF
>TRBV2|TRBD1|TRBJ2-1
CASSVDRGNEQFF
>TRBV7-9|TRBD2|TRBJ2-1
CASSSQGLAYEQFF
>TRBV30|TRBD1|TRBJ2-3
CARGTGGTDTQYF